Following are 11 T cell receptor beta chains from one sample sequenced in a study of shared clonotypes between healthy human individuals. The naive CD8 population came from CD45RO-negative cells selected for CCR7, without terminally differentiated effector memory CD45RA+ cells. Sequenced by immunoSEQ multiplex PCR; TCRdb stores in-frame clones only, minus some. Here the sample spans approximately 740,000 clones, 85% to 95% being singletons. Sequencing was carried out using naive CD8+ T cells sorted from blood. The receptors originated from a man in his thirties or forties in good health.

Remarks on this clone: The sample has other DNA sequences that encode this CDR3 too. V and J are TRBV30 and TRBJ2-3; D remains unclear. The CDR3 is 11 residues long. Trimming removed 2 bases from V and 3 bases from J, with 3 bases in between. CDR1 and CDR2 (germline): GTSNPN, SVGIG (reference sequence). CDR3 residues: CAWSYTDTQYF. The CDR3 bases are TGTGCCTGGAGTTATACAGATACGCAGTATTTT.

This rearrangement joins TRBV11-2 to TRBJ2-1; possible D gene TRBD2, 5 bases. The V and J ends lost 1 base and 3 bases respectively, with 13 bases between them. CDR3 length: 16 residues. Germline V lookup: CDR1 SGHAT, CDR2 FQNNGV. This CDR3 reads CASSLGRYRNYNEQFF. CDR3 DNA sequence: TGTGCCAGCAGCTTAGGGAGGTACAGAAACTACAATGAGCAGTTCTTC.

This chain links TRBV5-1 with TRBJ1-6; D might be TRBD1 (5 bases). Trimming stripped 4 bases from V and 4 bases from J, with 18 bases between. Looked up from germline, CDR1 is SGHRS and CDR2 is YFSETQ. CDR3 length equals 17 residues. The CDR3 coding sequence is TGCGCCAGCAGCCCCGCCAGTGTCGGGGGATATAATTCACCCCTCCACTTT. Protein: CASSPASVGGYNSPLHF.

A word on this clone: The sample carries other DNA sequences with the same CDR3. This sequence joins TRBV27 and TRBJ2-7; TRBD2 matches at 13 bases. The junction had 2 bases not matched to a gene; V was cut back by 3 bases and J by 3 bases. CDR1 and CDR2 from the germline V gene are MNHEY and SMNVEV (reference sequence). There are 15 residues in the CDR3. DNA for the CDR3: TGTGCCAGCAGTTTGGGGACTAGCGGGATCTACGAGCAGTACTTC. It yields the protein CASSLGTSGIYEQYF.

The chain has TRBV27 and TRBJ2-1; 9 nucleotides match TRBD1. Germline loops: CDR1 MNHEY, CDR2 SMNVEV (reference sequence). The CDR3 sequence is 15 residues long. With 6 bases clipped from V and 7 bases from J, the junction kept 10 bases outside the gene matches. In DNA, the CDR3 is TGTGCCAGCAGAACTTCCGGGACAGGGTCGAATGAGCAGTTCTTC. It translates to CASRTSGTGSNEQFF.

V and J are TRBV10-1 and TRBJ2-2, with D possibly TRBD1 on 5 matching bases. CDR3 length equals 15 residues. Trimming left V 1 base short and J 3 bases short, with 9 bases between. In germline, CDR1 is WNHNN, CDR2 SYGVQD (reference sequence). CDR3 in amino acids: CASSEFGADTGELFF. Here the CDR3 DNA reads TGCGCCAGCAGTGAGTTTGGGGCGGACACCGGGGAGCTGTTTTTT.

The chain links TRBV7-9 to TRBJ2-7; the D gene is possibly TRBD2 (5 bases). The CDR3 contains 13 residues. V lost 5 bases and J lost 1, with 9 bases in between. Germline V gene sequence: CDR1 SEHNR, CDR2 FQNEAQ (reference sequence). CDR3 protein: CASSPAESYEQYF. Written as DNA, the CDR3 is TGTGCCAGCAGCCCAGCGGAGTCCTACGAGCAGTACTTC.

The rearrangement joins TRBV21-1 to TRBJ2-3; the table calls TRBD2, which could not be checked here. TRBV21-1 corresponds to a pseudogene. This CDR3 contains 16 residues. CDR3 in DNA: TGTGCCAGCAGCTCCCGGTGGGAGGTACGTGCAGATACGCAGTATTTT. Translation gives CASSSRWEVRADTQYF.

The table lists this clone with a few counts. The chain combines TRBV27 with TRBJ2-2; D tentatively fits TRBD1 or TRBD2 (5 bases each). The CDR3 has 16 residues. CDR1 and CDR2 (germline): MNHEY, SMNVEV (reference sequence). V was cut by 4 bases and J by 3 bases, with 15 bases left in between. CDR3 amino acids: CASSSLVGRDTGELFF. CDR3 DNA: TGTGCCAGCAGTTCCCTTGTGGGGCGGGACACCGGGGAGCTGTTTTTT.

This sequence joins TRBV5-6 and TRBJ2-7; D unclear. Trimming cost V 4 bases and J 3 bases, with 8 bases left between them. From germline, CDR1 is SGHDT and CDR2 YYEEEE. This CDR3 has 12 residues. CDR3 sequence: CASSTIGYEQYF. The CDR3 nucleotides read TGTGCCAGCAGCACTATCGGCTACGAGCAGTACTTC.

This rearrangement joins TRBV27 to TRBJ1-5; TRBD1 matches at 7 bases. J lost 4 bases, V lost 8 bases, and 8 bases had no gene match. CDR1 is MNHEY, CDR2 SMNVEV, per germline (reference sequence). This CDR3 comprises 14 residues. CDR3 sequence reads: CASGRQGLNQPQHF. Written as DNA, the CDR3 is TGTGCCAGCGGCCGACAGGGCCTTAATCAGCCCCAGCATTTT.